A single sample is the source of the 4 T cell receptor beta chains below, sequenced in a study of blood T cell repertoires in COVID-19. Using immunoSEQ multiplex PCR, the repertoire was profiled, and TCRdb retains in-frame clones only, with some absent. The table records about 150,000 clones, roughly 84% of them present only once. Material for sequencing was peripheral blood. The receptors shown here come from a woman aged 50 to 60 with acute or convalescent COVID-19.

This chain uses TRBV3-1 (or the pseudogene TRBV3-2) with TRBJ2-1, with 11 bases lining up with TRBD2. V lost 0 bases to trimming and J lost 9 bases; unmatched junction nucleotides: 13. Germline CDR1 LGHDT, CDR2 YNNKEL (reference sequence). The CDR3 totals 18 residues. In nucleotides, the CDR3 is TGTGCCAGCAGCCAAGATGTTCTGGCTAGCGGGGGGTTCACTGAGCAGTTCTTC. It translates to CASSQDVLASGGFTEQFF.

The CDR3 nucleotides read TGTGCCACCAGGACAGGGGATCAGCCCCAGCATTTT. This gives the protein CATRTGDQPQHF. J is TRBJ1-5 and V is TRBV6-5; 9 positions agree with TRBD1. The V gene's germline CDR1 is MNHEY and CDR2 SVGAGI. The CDR3 is 12 residues long. J gave up 5 bases and V 10 bases, and 3 bases lay outside the gene matches.

The V call is TRBV2, the J call TRBJ1-6; TRBD1 matches 7 bases. The germline V gene has CDR1 SNHLY and CDR2 FYNNEI. The length of the CDR3 is 15 residues. V gave up 4 bases and J gave up 7 bases; unmatched junction bases: 7. Here the CDR3 reads CASSGQGLDNSPLHF. The CDR3 DNA sequence: TGTGCCAGCAGTGGACAGGGCCTGGACAATTCACCCCTCCACTTT. Combining the CDR3 with reference TRBV2 and TRBJ1-6 gives the whole variable domain EPEVTQTPSHQVTQMGQEVILRCVPISNHLYFYWYRQILGQKVEFLVSFYNNEISEKSEIFDDQFSVERPDGSNFTLKIRSTKLEDSAMYFCASSGQGLDNSPLHFGNGTRLTVT.

The rearrangement uses TRBV11-2 and TRBJ1-1, with D hard to call. The V and J ends lost 0 bases and 1 base respectively, with 9 bases between them. Germline values: CDR1 SGHAT, CDR2 FQNNGV. This CDR3 has 15 amino acids. The CDR3 nucleotides read TGTGCCAGCAGCTTAGATTTTATGGCGAACACTGAAGCTTTCTTT. As protein: CASSLDFMANTEAFF.